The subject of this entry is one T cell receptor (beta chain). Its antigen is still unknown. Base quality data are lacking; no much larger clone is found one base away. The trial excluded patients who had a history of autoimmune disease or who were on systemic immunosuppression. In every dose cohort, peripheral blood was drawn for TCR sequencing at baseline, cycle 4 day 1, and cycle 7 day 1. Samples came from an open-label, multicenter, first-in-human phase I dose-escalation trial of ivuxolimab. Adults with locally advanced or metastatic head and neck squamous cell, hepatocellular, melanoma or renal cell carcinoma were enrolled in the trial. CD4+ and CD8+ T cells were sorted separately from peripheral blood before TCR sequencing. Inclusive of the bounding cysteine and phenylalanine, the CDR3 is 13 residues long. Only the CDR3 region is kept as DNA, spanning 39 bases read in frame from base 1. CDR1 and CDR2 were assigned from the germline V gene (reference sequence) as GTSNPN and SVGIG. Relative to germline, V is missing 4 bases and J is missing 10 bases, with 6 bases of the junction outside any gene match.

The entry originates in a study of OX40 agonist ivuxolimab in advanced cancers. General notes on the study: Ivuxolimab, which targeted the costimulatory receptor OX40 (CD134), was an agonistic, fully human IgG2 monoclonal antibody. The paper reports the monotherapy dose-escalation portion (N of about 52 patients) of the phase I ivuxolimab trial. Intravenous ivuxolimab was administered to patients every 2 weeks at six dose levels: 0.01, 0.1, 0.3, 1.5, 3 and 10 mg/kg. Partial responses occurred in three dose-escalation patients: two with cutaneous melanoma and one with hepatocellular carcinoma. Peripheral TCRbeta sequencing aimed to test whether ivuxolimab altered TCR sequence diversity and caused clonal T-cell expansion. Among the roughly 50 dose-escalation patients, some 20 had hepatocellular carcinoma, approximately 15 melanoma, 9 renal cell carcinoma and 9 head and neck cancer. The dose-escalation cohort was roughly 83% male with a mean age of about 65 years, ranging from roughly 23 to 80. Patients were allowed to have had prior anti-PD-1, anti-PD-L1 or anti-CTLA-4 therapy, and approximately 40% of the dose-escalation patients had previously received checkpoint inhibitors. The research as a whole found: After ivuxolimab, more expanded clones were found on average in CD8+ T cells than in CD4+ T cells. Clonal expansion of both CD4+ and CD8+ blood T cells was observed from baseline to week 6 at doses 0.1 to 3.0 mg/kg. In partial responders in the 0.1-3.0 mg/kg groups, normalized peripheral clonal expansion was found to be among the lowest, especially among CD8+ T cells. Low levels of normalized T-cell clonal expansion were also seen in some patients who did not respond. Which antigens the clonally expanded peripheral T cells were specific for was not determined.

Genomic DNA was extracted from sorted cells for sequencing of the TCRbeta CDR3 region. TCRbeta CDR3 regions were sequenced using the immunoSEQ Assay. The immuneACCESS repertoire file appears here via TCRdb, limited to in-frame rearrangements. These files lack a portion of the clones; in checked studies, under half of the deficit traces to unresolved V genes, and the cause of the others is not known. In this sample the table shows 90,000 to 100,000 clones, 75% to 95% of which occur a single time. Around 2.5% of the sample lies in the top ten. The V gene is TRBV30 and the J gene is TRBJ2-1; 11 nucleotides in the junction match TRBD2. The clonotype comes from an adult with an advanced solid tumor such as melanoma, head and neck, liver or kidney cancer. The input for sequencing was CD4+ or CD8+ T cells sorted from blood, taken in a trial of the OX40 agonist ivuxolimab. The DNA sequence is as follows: TGTGCCTGGAAAATACTAGCGGGAGCCGAGCAGTTCTTC. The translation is CAWKILAGAEQFF.